This T cell receptor (beta chain) was identified during a study of T-cell memory formation after mild COVID-19. UMIs and sample barcodes were carried by the TCR alpha and TCR beta cDNA libraries that 5'RACE produced using constant-segment primers. TCRdb called the 5' RACE reads again in MiXCR, with one record for every CDR3 protein. Of hundreds of thousands of distinct CDR3 sequences listed, 15% to 20% are singletons. This CDR3 contains 15 residues. V shed 0 bases and J 7 bases; nucleotides not matched to a gene: 2. Germline CDR1 is SGHAT and CDR2 is FQNNGV. As concerns this clonotype: The antigen is unknown.

Study conclusions and caveats: Chiefly within CM and EM were the contracting CD4+ clones; CD8+ ones were within EMRA. There was a balanced CD4/CD8 profile in clones contracting day 15 to 85, and later expanders leaned CD4+. Nothing confirmed that second-wave clones peaking on day 37 were specific for SARS-CoV-2.

This receptor was obtained from an adult woman who had mild COVID-19 (a few samples of this study predate the infection). Cell type and time point are not known. Sequenced: PBMCs or a T cell subset sorted from them (not recorded which). The chain recombines TRBV11-2 with TRBJ2-5; 13 positions agree with TRBD2. For the CDR3, the DNA is TGTGCCAGCAGCTTAGAACTAGCGGGAGGGTGGACCCAGTACTTC. It is translated as CASSLELAGGWTQYF.